The 10 T cell receptor beta chains given below trace back to one sample, sequenced in a study of T-cell reconstitution after alpha-beta-depleted transplantation in children. Molecular barcoding with unique molecular identifiers was used for the TCRbeta library. TCRdb ran MiXCR on the PCR reads and lists one entry per CDR3 protein. The sample includes 6,500 to 10,000 distinct CDR3 sequences, 17% of them seen just once. Sequencing was performed on PBMCs, mostly from graft donor cells, taken 60 days after TCRalphabeta/CD19-depleted stem cell transplant. The source is a girl under three years old who had a stem cell transplant for combined immunodeficiency, so the T cells may come from the graft donor.

This chain uses TRBV27 with TRBJ2-5, with D perhaps TRBD1 (5 bases). Germline V gives CDR1 MNHEY, CDR2 SMNVEV (reference sequence). The CDR3 extends over 15 amino acids. Trimming took 4 bases from V and 1 from J, leaving 13 bases between them. In nucleotides, the CDR3 is TGTGCCAGCAGTTCTTCCAGGGTCATCCAAGAGACCCAGTACTTC. Translation gives CASSSSRVIQETQYF.

The CDR3 sequence: CASSTPTGMFVYNEQFF. CDR3 DNA sequence: TGTGCCAGCAGTACTCCGACAGGAATGTTTGTATACAATGAGCAGTTCTTC. This chain joins TRBV28 and TRBJ2-1; TRBD1 is a possible D gene (6 bases). Germline V lookup: CDR1 MDHEN, CDR2 SYDVKM. This CDR3 region has 17 residues. V was cut by 5 bases and J by 4 bases, with 21 bases left in between.

The rearrangement links TRBV27 to TRBJ2-7; no clear D gene. The CDR3 consists of 15 residues. Trimming stripped 3 bases from V and 1 base from J, with 13 bases between. Germline CDR1 is MNHEY and CDR2 is SMNVEV (reference sequence). For the CDR3, the DNA is TGTGCCAGCAGTTTTCTCGGTGTCCTTTCCTACGAGCAGTACTTC. As protein: CASSFLGVLSYEQYF.

The table lists this clonotype with many counts. The genes are TRBV20-1 and TRBJ2-7, with a tentative D call TRBD2 (6 bases). The CDR3 consists of 14 residues. CDR1 DFQATT and CDR2 SNEGSKA come from the germline V gene (reference sequence). Trimming shortened V by 5 bases and J by 2 bases, and 16 bases separated the two germline ends. CDR3 nucleotides: TGCAGTGCTGAGCGCTCGGGGGTAACCTACGAGCAGTACTTC. Translated: CSAERSGVTYEQYF.

This clonotype has at least ten counts. The chain employs TRBV20-1 and TRBJ1-4; 9 nucleotides align to TRBD1. V shed 0 bases and J 5 bases; nucleotides not matched to a gene: 4. The CDR3 has 15 residues. In germline, CDR1 is DFQATT, CDR2 SNEGSKA (reference sequence). CDR3 sequence: CSARDGTGGNEKLFF. In DNA form, the CDR3 reads TGCAGTGCTAGAGATGGTACAGGGGGCAATGAAAAACTGTTTTTT.

The chain employs TRBV14 and TRBJ2-1, with D maybe TRBD1 (5 bases). The CDR3 consists of 15 residues. V lost 3 bases and J 7 bases, leaving 16 bases between the germline ends. Germline values: CDR1 SGHDN, CDR2 FVKESK. This chain's CDR3 is CASSQKGNGKNEQFF. The CDR3 region has the DNA TGTGCCAGCAGCCAGAAGGGGAATGGTAAGAATGAGCAGTTCTTC. The full variable domain, with the rest looked up from reference TRBV14 and TRBJ2-1, is EAGVTQFPSHSVIEKGQTVTLRCDPISGHDNLYWYRRVMGKEIKFLLHFVKESKQDESGMPNNRFLAERTGGTYSTLKVQPAELEDSGVYFCASSQKGNGKNEQFFGPGTRLTVL.

This clonotype appeared a single time. The V call is TRBV5-6, the J call TRBJ2-5, with D tentatively TRBD1 (5 bases). V shed 0 bases and J shed 4 bases, with 7 bases lying between them. Germline CDR1 reads SGHDT; CDR2 reads YYEEEE. CDR3 length: 13 residues. CDR3 residues: CASSLGRAETQYF. The CDR3 DNA reads as TGTGCCAGCAGCTTGGGCAGGGCAGAGACCCAGTACTTC.

The rearrangement links TRBV15 to TRBJ1-2; D is unresolved. V gave up 1 base and J gave up 5 bases, with 5 bases separating them. Looked up from germline, CDR1 is LNHNV and CDR2 is YYDKDF (reference sequence). CDR3 size: 12 residues. CDR3 bases: TGTGCCACCAGCAGAGTACGTTATGGCTACACCTTC. Protein: CATSRVRYGYTF.

The chain combines TRBV7-3 with TRBJ2-3; 9 nucleotides line up with TRBD2. With 4 bases clipped from V and 9 bases from J, the junction kept 5 bases outside the gene matches. Looked up from germline, CDR1 is SGHTA and CDR2 is FQGTGA. This CDR3 has 13 residues. CDR3 DNA: TGTGCCAGCAGCTCCAATAGCGGGGGAACGCAGTATTTT. The encoded protein is CASSSNSGGTQYF.

The sample holds a few counts of this clonotype. The V gene is TRBV7-8, the J gene TRBJ2-3, with D perhaps TRBD2 (5 bases). This CDR3 comprises 15 residues. The germline CDR1 and CDR2 sequences are SGHVS and FQNEAQ. The V gene lost 6 bases and the J gene lost 2 bases, with 15 bases spanning the gap. The CDR3 coding sequence is TGTGCCAGCAGTCCGGACTTCTGGAACACAGATACGCAGTATTTT. Its protein product is CASSPDFWNTDTQYF.